This TCR beta chain was sequenced in a study of blood T cell repertoires in COVID-19. Turning to the study itself: The United States, Italy and Spain supplied acute and convalescent COVID-19 samples. From T cells, B-cell-depleted T cells, or PBMCs came the material, which was cDNA or gDNA.

Per the study methods: From reference gene primer amplification, estimates of nucleated cell counts were derived. The repertoire was sequenced with immunoSEQ multiplex PCR; TCRdb's copy has only in-frame clones and lacks some. That table furnishes V, J and clone size, whereas the DNA furnished D and trimming. This table has 130,000 to 150,000 clones, roughly 90% appearing once. Germline V lookup: CDR1 DFQATT, CDR2 SNEGSKA (reference sequence). Between the trimmed V and J ends, which lost 3 bases and 2 bases, there was a span of 4 bases. There are 11 residues in the CDR3. The TCR sequence derives from a woman aged 50 to 60 with acute or convalescent COVID-19. Sequencing input: peripheral blood. The gene calls are TRBV20-1 and TRBJ2-5; D remains ambiguous. The DNA for the CDR3 is TGCAGTGCTAGTCTACAAGAGACCCAGTACTTC. Translation: CSASLQETQYF.